The 27 T cell receptor beta chains below were found in one sample sequenced in a study of shared clonotypes between healthy human individuals. Sequencing was performed with immunoSEQ multiplex PCR; in TCRdb, only in-frame clones are kept and a portion is missing. In the table there are 1,400,000 or so clones, about 98.5% of which are singletons. Sample: naive CD4+ T cells sorted from blood. Subset in this sample: CD45RA+ positively selected. These receptors were collected from a man aged 30 to 45 in good health.

The CDR3 DNA follows: TGCAGCGTTGAAAGTACAGGGGGCCACTACGAGCAGTACTTC. This codes for CSVESTGGHYEQYF. This rearrangement joins TRBV29-1 to TRBJ2-7; 9 bases map to TRBD1. V gave up 2 bases and J gave up 3 bases; unmatched junction bases: 5. Germline V CDR1 and CDR2: SQVTM, ANQGSEA. CDR3 size: 14 residues.

The V gene is TRBV7-2, the J gene TRBJ2-7, with 8 bases aligning to TRBD2. The CDR3 sequence is 15 residues long. V was pared by 1 base and J by 2 bases, with 4 bases of the junction left unmatched. Germline V gene data show CDR1 as SGHTA and CDR2 as FQGNSA. The CDR3 protein is CASSLGGSGAYEQYF. DNA of the CDR3: TGTGCCAGCAGCTTAGGCGGTAGCGGGGCCTACGAGCAGTACTTC.

V usage is TRBV5-4 and J usage is TRBJ2-1; 9 bases align to TRBD2. The CDR3 runs to 15 residues. Germline V gene sequence: CDR1 SGHNT, CDR2 YYREEE (reference sequence). The V segment lost 2 bases and the J segment 7 bases; nucleotides outside the gene matches: 7. The CDR3 DNA sequence: TGTGCCAGCAGCTTATCGACTAGCGGCCAGAATGAGCAGTTCTTC. As protein: CASSLSTSGQNEQFF.

The chain uses TRBV29-1 and TRBJ1-1, with 8 bases that match TRBD1. CDR1 is SQVTM and CDR2 is ANQGSEA in the germline V gene. The CDR3 consists of 14 residues. Trimming took 1 base from V and 0 from J; bases not matched to a gene: 1. In DNA form, the CDR3 reads TGCAGCGTTGAAGGGACAGGGATGAACACTGAAGCTTTCTTT. It translates to CSVEGTGMNTEAFF.

V gene TRBV28 combines with J gene TRBJ2-1; TRBD2 matches 7 bases. There are 16 residues in the CDR3. The trim removed 6 bases at V and 4 bases at J, leaving 12 bases unmatched. CDR1 MDHEN and CDR2 SYDVKM come from the germline V gene. The CDR3 region is CASSLLTSASYNEQFF. CDR3 nucleotide sequence: TGTGCCAGCAGCCTTCTTACTAGCGCCAGTTACAATGAGCAGTTCTTC.

The rearrangement uses TRBV5-1 and TRBJ2-4; TRBD1 might be the D (6 bases). Germline lookup yields CDR1 SGHRS and CDR2 YFSETQ. Trimming removed 5 bases at V and 2 bases at J, with 11 bases between. The CDR3 length is 14 residues. The CDR3, as DNA: TGCGCCAGCAGTGACACAGGGTCCAAAAACATTCAGTACTTC. This encodes CASSDTGSKNIQYF.

This chain links TRBV6-1 with TRBJ2-1; 10 bases fit TRBD2. Germline V lookup: CDR1 MNHNS, CDR2 SASEGT. J was trimmed by 4 bases and V by 3 bases; bases with no gene match: 6. The CDR3 runs 16 residues. CDR3 nucleotide sequence: TGTGCCAGCAGTGAGGGGACTAGCGTGAGATACAATGAGCAGTTCTTC. Translated: CASSEGTSVRYNEQFF.

The genes are TRBV7-2 and TRBJ1-1; the D is unclear. V lost 0 bases to trimming and J lost 5 bases, with 7 bases between them. The CDR3 has 13 amino acids. Germline V gene lookup returns CDR1 SGHTA and CDR2 FQGNSA. CDR3 sequence: CASSLARRTEAFF. DNA of the CDR3: TGTGCCAGCAGCTTAGCTCGCCGAACTGAAGCTTTCTTT.

This chain connects TRBV6-6 to TRBJ1-1; the D is unclear. CDR3 size: 16 residues. Germline CDR1 reads MNHNY; CDR2 reads SVGAGI (reference sequence). V was pared by 6 bases and J by 4 bases, with 21 bases between. The CDR3 nucleotides are TGTGCCAGCAGCGATACGGGCGGCCCAAGAGCCACTGAAGCTTTCTTT. It yields the protein CASSDTGGPRATEAFF.

A remark on this clone: This specimen includes other DNA sequences encoding the same CDR3. The chain joins TRBV30 to TRBJ1-5, with D possibly TRBD1 on 6 matching bases. The germline V gene has CDR1 GTSNPN and CDR2 SVGIG (reference sequence). The CDR3 covers 13 residues. Trimming pared 1 base from V and 7 bases from J, leaving 11 bases between. CDR3 in amino acids: CAWSAGGGQPQHF. The CDR3 DNA reads TGTGCCTGGAGTGCGGGGGGCGGGCAGCCCCAGCATTTT.

The chain uses TRBV16 and TRBJ1-2; no definite D call. Germline CDR1 KGHSY, CDR2 FQNENV. The V gene lost 0 bases and the J gene lost 5 bases, with 7 bases spanning the gap. The CDR3 is made up of 13 amino acids. The CDR3 here is CASSQSGRYGYTF. The CDR3 DNA is TGTGCCAGCAGCCAATCTGGGAGATATGGCTACACCTTC. The entire variable domain, with the rest obtained from reference TRBV16 and TRBJ1-2, is as follows: GEEVAQTPKHLVRGEGQKAKLYCAPIKGHSYVFWYQQVLKNEFKFLISFQNENVFDETGMPKERFSAKCLPNSPCSLEIQATKLEDSAVYFCASSQSGRYGYTFGSGTRLTVV.

V usage is TRBV18 and J usage is TRBJ2-6; D is unresolved. The germline V gene encodes CDR1 KGHSH and CDR2 LQKENI. The CDR3 totals 17 residues. Between the trimmed V and J ends, which lost 1 base and 2 bases, there was a span of 12 bases. The CDR3 bases are TGTGCCAGCTCACCACGGAGTGGTAGTACTGGGGCCAACGTCCTGACTTTC. This encodes CASSPRSGSTGANVLTF.

The gene calls are TRBV7-9 and TRBJ1-2; no definite D call. The CDR3 is 15 amino acids. Germline V gene lookup returns CDR1 SEHNR and CDR2 FQNEAQ (reference sequence). Trimming stripped 1 base from V and 0 bases from J, with 9 bases between. The CDR3 reads CASSLVVSPNYGYTF. CDR3 nucleotides: TGTGCCAGCAGCTTAGTTGTCTCTCCTAACTATGGCTACACCTTC.

J is TRBJ1-4 and V is TRBV5-5; D may be TRBD1 (6 bases). The CDR3 has 15 amino acids. Trimming shortened V by 0 bases and J by 8 bases, and 14 bases separated the two germline ends. The V gene's germline CDR1 is SGHKS and CDR2 YYEKEE (reference sequence). The CDR3 region is CASSLVFQGNEKLFF. For the CDR3, the DNA is TGTGCCAGCAGCTTGGTATTTCAGGGGAACGAAAAACTGTTTTTT.

This sequence joins TRBV5-1 and TRBJ2-1; D perhaps matches TRBD2 (5 bases). Germline lookup yields CDR1 SGHRS and CDR2 YFSETQ. V lost 4 bases, J lost 5 bases, and 16 bases lay in between. This CDR3 is 15 amino acids long. For the CDR3, the DNA is TGCGCCAGCAGCCCGATGCAGCGGACGGACAATGAGCAGTTCTTC. This encodes CASSPMQRTDNEQFF.

The chain carries TRBV7-9 and TRBJ1-3; D is unresolved. The ends were cut back, 2 bases at V and 3 bases at J, with 20 bases in the middle. In germline, CDR1 is SEHNR, CDR2 FQNEAQ (reference sequence). The CDR3 has 18 residues. CDR3 sequence (DNA): TGTGCCAGCAGCTTATTCGTAGAGATTGGGATTGGTGGAAACACCATATATTTT. Translated: CASSLFVEIGIGGNTIYF.

V usage is TRBV15 and J usage is TRBJ2-7; a weak D match, TRBD2 (5 bases). Deletions cut 0 bases from V and 3 bases from J, with 18 bases between. The germline CDR1 and CDR2 sequences are LNHNV and YYDKDF (reference sequence). The CDR3 has 17 residues. This chain's CDR3 is CATSREYWEWSNYEQYF. The DNA of the CDR3 is TGTGCCACCAGCAGAGAGTATTGGGAGTGGTCGAACTACGAGCAGTACTTC.

The chain has TRBV6-6 and TRBJ1-3; the D gene is possibly TRBD1 (6 bases). Germline V gives CDR1 MNHNY, CDR2 SVGAGI (reference sequence). V lost 5 bases and J 1 base, leaving 9 bases between the germline ends. The CDR3 is 14 amino acids. The CDR3 spells CASSVQGSGNTIYF. The CDR3 DNA is TGTGCCAGCAGTGTACAGGGTTCTGGAAACACCATATATTTT.

The J gene is TRBJ1-3, the V gene TRBV6-1; D uncertain. The CDR3 runs to 14 residues. The germline V gene encodes CDR1 MNHNS and CDR2 SASEGT. Trimming stripped 4 bases from V and 0 bases from J, with 7 bases between. CDR3 sequence reads: CASSVRSSGNTIYF. CDR3 nucleotides: TGTGCCAGCAGTGTGAGGAGCTCTGGAAACACCATATATTTT.

The chain links TRBV25-1 to TRBJ2-3; D is perhaps TRBD2 (5 bases). V was clipped by 4 bases and J by 4 bases, with 6 bases between them. The germline CDR1 and CDR2 sequences are MGHDK and SYGVNS. CDR3 length equals 12 residues. The CDR3, as DNA: TGTGCCAGCAGTGCGGGATCAGATACGCAGTATTTT. The encoded protein is CASSAGSDTQYF.

This clone occurred once. This CDR3 is also generated by other DNA sequences in the sample. The J gene is TRBJ2-1, the V gene TRBV20-1; D not resolved. V was cut by 6 bases and J by 0 bases, with 0 bases left in between. Germline V gene sequence: CDR1 DFQATT, CDR2 SNEGSKA (reference sequence). The CDR3 has 10 amino acids. CDR3 in DNA: TGCAGTGCCTCCTACAATGAGCAGTTCTTC. It specifies CSASYNEQFF.

This clone has only one observation. The chain is built from TRBV29-1 and TRBJ2-3; 8 nucleotides agree with TRBD1. The CDR3 is 14 residues long. Germline loops: CDR1 SQVTM, CDR2 ANQGSEA. The V and J ends lost 4 bases and 1 base, in that order; junction bases with no gene match: 4. The CDR3: CSVVTGARTDTQYF. CDR3 bases: TGCAGCGTTGTGACAGGGGCGCGCACAGATACGCAGTATTTT.

This sequence joins TRBV27 and TRBJ2-2; D is possibly TRBD1 (5 bases). The CDR3 is 15 residues long. V was cut by 5 bases and J by 4 bases, with 14 bases left in between. Germline V CDR1 and CDR2: MNHEY, SMNVEV (reference sequence). This CDR3 reads CASSLYRQSTGELFF. CDR3 in DNA: TGTGCCAGCAGTCTGTACCGACAGTCCACCGGGGAGCTGTTTTTT.

This clone was recorded once. As DNA, the CDR3 is TGTGCCAGCAGCTTAGTAGAGGGACCTAGGGGTCAGCCCCAGCATTTT. Amino acid sequence: CASSLVEGPRGQPQHF. The chain uses TRBV7-8 and TRBJ1-5; TRBD1 might be the D (5 bases). CDR3 length: 16 amino acids. CDR1 is SGHVS, CDR2 FQNEAQ, per germline. Trimming took off 1 base at V and 6 bases at J, with 16 bases between the two ends.

In its sample, this clone was seen once. The chain uses TRBV6-6 and TRBJ2-7; D remains unclear. Germline V gives CDR1 MNHNY, CDR2 SVGAGI (reference sequence). This CDR3 spans 14 amino acids. Trimming pared 2 bases from V and 3 bases from J, leaving 11 bases between. CDR3 sequence (DNA): TGTGCCAGCAGTTACACGGGTGTGAACTACGAGCAGTACTTC. Translated: CASSYTGVNYEQYF.

V and J are TRBV28 and TRBJ2-7, with 8 bases matching TRBD1. The CDR3 totals 17 residues. Germline CDR1 and CDR2: MDHEN and SYDVKM. J lost 2 bases, V lost 5 bases, and 14 bases had no gene match. The CDR3 DNA sequence: TGTGCCAGCAGTCTATTGAATGGACAGGGAGTCGCCTACGAGCAGTACTTC. Amino acids: CASSLLNGQGVAYEQYF.

The rearrangement links TRBV29-1 to TRBJ2-2; no definite D call. CDR3 length equals 12 residues. Trimming cost V 4 bases and J 8 bases, with 11 bases left between them. CDR1 and CDR2 (germline): SQVTM, ANQGSEA. CDR3 loop: CSVGLLLGELFF. CDR3 DNA: TGCAGCGTTGGCCTCCTTTTAGGGGAGCTGTTTTTT.